Following are 5 T cell receptor beta chains from one sample sequenced in a study of shared clonotypes between healthy human individuals (dated by TCRdb to 2018 to 2021). The library was built by means of the immunoSEQ multiplex PCR assay. TCRdb took this table from immuneACCESS and kept in-frame rearrangements with V and J called. Such tables lack part of the clones; where checked against another copy, unresolved V genes explain under half of the gap, and the rest is unexplained. For this sample there are about 2.3 million clones; roughly 92% appear just once. About 0.36% of the sample belongs to the ten largest clones. The sequenced sample consisted of naive CD4+ T cells from PBMCs. Interpreted using the paper, the cell subset or site label stands for: CD45RA+ positively selected. These receptors all come from a young man in good health. Some clones in this sample may be carry-over from other donors' samples.

This chain connects TRBV28 to TRBJ1-1; D remains unclear. Germline V CDR1 and CDR2: MDHEN, SYDVKM. The CDR3 loop spans 15 amino acids. The V and J ends lost 6 bases and 0 bases respectively, with 14 bases between them. CDR3 loop: CASRPGGALNTEAFF. CDR3 in DNA: TGTGCCAGCAGGCCCGGCGGAGCCCTGAACACTGAAGCTTTCTTT.

This clone was detected once. This chain uses TRBV6-1 with TRBJ2-3; the D call may be TRBD1 or TRBD2 (5 bases each). Trimming took 2 bases from V and 5 from J, leaving 20 bases between them. The CDR3 has 17 residues. Germline V gene data show CDR1 as MNHNS and CDR2 as SASEGT. CDR3 nucleotides: TGTGCCAGCAGTGAACCCCTCGGGGCTTATAATGAAGATACGCAGTATTTT. Its translation is CASSEPLGAYNEDTQYF.

This clone was observed a single time. An end of the junction differs from the germline gene, which may be a read error. CDR3 region: CASSDRENQPQHF. The CDR3, as DNA: TGTGCCAGTAGCGATAGAGAGAATCAGCCCCAACATTTT. The chain has TRBV19 and TRBJ1-5; D remains ambiguous. Looked up from germline, CDR1 is LNHDA and CDR2 is SQIVND (reference sequence). CDR3 size: 13 residues.

Only one count was recorded for this clone. The chain links TRBV28 to TRBJ2-7, with a possible D match to TRBD1 (6 bases). The V end lost 11 bases, the J end lost 3 bases, and 23 bases lay between the germline ends. This CDR3 has 15 amino acids. The V gene's germline CDR1 is MDHEN and CDR2 SYDVKM. The DNA of the CDR3 is TGTGCCGCCCATGACCCCGGGACAAAAGTCTACGAGCAGTACTTC. Translating it yields CAAHDPGTKVYEQYF.

The chain links TRBV30 to TRBJ2-5; 7 bases agree with TRBD2. The length of the CDR3 is 11 residues. V lost 0 bases and J lost 14; bases outside the gene matches: 6. Germline CDR1 reads GTSNPN; CDR2 reads SVGIG (reference sequence). CDR3 nucleotides: TGTGCCTGGAGTGTGGGAGGGACCTCCTACTTC. Amino acids: CAWSVGGTSYF.